This T cell receptor (beta chain) came from a study of T cell changes during pregnancy in multiple sclerosis. The table lists this clone with a count of one. The length of the CDR3 is 13 residues. CDR1 and CDR2 from the germline V gene are MDHEN and SYDVKM. With 5 bases removed from V and 3 bases from J, the gap between germline ends came to 11 bases. Using immunoSEQ multiplex PCR, the repertoire was profiled, and TCRdb retains in-frame clones only, with some absent. This table holds roughly 80,000 clones, about 92% found once. This receptor was taken from a female donor with multiple sclerosis, enrolled in a pregnancy study. The chain carries TRBV28 and TRBJ2-7; TRBD1 is a possible D gene (6 bases). Sequenced material: peripheral blood, taken before pregnancy. The CDR3 is CASSPGQSYEQYF. The CDR3 region has the DNA TGTGCCAGCAGTCCTGGACAGAGCTACGAGCAGTACTTC.